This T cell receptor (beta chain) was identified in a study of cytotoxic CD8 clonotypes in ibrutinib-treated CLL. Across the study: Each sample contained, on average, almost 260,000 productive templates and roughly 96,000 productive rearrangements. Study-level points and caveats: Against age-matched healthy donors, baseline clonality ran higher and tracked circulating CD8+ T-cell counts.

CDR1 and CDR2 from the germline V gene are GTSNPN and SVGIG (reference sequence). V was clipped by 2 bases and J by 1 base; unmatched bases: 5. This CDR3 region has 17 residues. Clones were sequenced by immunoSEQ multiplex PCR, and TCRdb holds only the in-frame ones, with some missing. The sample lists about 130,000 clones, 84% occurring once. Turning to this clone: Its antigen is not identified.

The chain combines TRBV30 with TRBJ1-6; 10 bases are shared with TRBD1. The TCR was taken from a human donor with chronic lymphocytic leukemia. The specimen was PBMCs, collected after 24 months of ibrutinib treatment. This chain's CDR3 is CAWSTGQGISYNSPLHF. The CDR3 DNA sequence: TGTGCCTGGAGTACGGGACAGGGGATTTCCTATAATTCACCCCTCCACTTT.